These T cell receptor beta chains were read from a single sample in a study of blood T cells in healthy people across ages. Each CDR3 protein gets one entry after TCRdb re-called the 5' RACE reads with MiXCR. The sample holds some 370,000 distinct CDR3 sequences, 45% to 60% seen once. What was sequenced was blood. The receptors were gathered from a man aged 60 to 75 in good health. CDR3s include the opening cysteine and the closing phenylalanine or tryptophan. The D gene is left open where the match is weak. Clone size is not always given. Where it is, it says once, few, many or a class for expanded clones.

V gene	clone size	J gene	D gene	CDR3 protein	CDR3 DNA
TRBV4-3	once	TRBJ2-7	NA	CASSQRGTYEQYF	TGCGCCAGCAGCCAAAGGGGGACATACGAGCAGTACTTC
TRBV5-1	NA	TRBJ2-3	NA	CASSPGVPARGDTQYF	TGCGCCAGCAGCCCGGGAGTCCCCGCCCGCGGAGATACGCAGTATTTT
TRBV29-1	few	TRBJ2-7	TRBD1	CSVVQGADEQYF	TGCAGCGTTGTGCAGGGGGCGGATGAGCAGTACTTC
TRBV28	NA	TRBJ2-7	TRBD1	CASSSTGSAYEQYF	TGTGCCAGCAGTTCGACAGGGTCTGCCTACGAGCAGTACTTC
TRBV7-2	NA	TRBJ2-7	TRBD2	CASSSRLAGESYEQYF	TGTGCCAGCAGCTCAAGACTAGCGGGGGAGTCCTACGAGCAGTACTTC
TRBV15	NA	TRBJ2-7	TRBD1	CATSGTGTGNNEQYF	TGTGCCACCAGCGGCACCGGGACAGGGAACAATGAGCAGTACTTC
TRBV6-6	NA	TRBJ2-5	NA	CASRKQDSQETQYF	TGTGCCAGCAGAAAACAGGATTCCCAAGAGACCCAGTACTTC
TRBV5-1	NA	TRBJ1-1	NA	CASSLSKGSTEAFF	TGCGCCAGCAGCTTGAGTAAGGGGAGCACTGAAGCTTTCTTT
TRBV5-1	NA	TRBJ2-3	NA	CASSYGAGDTQYF	TGCGCCAGCAGCTACGGGGCAGGAGATACGCAGTATTTT
TRBV18	NA	TRBJ1-1	NA	CASSRDSGPTQNTEAFF	TGTGCCAGCTCACGAGACTCGGGACCGACTCAGAACACTGAAGCTTTCTTT
TRBV4-3	once	TRBJ2-7	NA	CASSQGEGRGTCNEQYF	TGCGCCAGCAGCCAAGGCGAGGGGCGGGGTACCTGCAATGAGCAGTACTTC
TRBV18	NA	TRBJ2-5	NA	CASSPARGRGQETQYF	TGTGCCAGCTCACCCGCCAGGGGTCGGGGGCAAGAGACCCAGTACTTC
TRBV5-1	NA	TRBJ2-3	NA	CASSSGMQVDTQYF	TGCGCCAGCAGCTCGGGGATGCAGGTAGATACGCAGTATTTT
TRBV7-9	NA	TRBJ2-1	NA	CASSFDGGSYNEQFF	TGTGCCAGCAGCTTTGACGGGGGCTCCTACAATGAGCAGTTCTTC
TRBV20-1	once	TRBJ2-7	TRBD2	CGARAKGSGAYEQYF	TGCGGTGCTAGGGCCAAAGGTAGCGGGGCCTACGAGCAGTACTTC
TRBV28	NA	TRBJ2-1	TRBD2	CASNDRSGRASQEQFF	TGTGCCAGCAACGACCGTAGCGGGAGGGCCTCTCAAGAGCAGTTCTTC
TRBV30	NA	TRBJ2-7	TRBD2	CAWSRSGRAWSYEQYF	TGTGCCTGGAGCCGGAGCGGGAGGGCCTGGTCCTACGAGCAGTACTTC
TRBV12-5	NA	TRBJ1-1	NA	CASGLTLNTEAFF	TGTGCTAGTGGTTTGACTCTGAACACTGAAGCTTTCTTT
TRBV2	few	TRBJ2-6	NA	CASRDAGANVLTF	TGTGCCAGCAGGGATGCCGGGGCCAACGTCCTGACTTTC
TRBV4-2	NA	TRBJ2-2	TRBD2	CASSQEVAGANTGELFF	TGTGCCAGCAGCCAGGAAGTAGCGGGGGCCAACACCGGGGAGCTGTTTTTT
TRBV20-1	NA	TRBJ2-1	TRBD2	CSAWTSGVDEQFF	TGCAGTGCTTGGACTAGCGGGGTCGATGAGCAGTTCTTC
TRBV30	NA	TRBJ2-5	TRBD2	CAWGGGIEQYF	TGTGCCTGGGGCGGGGGGATAGAGCAGTACTTC
TRBV9	NA	TRBJ1-2	NA	CASSVAGYGYTF	TGTGCCAGCAGCGTAGCAGGGTATGGCTACACCTTC
TRBV6-1	NA	TRBJ1-2	NA	CARKRGDYGYTF	TGTGCCCGAAAGAGGGGGGACTATGGCTACACCTTC
TRBV3-1	NA	TRBJ2-7	TRBD2	CASSPYSGGYEQYF	TGTGCCAGCAGCCCCTATAGCGGGGGTTACGAGCAGTACTTC
TRBV6-2/TRBV6-3	NA	TRBJ2-1	TRBD1	CASSSPGQGGNEQFF	TGTGCCAGCAGTTCCCCGGGACAGGGTGGGAATGAGCAGTTCTTC
TRBV29-1	NA	TRBJ2-3	NA	CSVDRGADTQYF	TGCAGCGTTGACAGGGGCGCAGATACGCAGTATTTT
TRBV20-1	NA	TRBJ2-7	NA	CSAQRGVSFYEQYF	TGCAGTGCTCAAAGGGGGGTCAGCTTCTACGAGCAGTACTTC
TRBV7-2	NA	TRBJ2-1	NA	CASSFSDSQETQFF	TGTGCCAGCAGCTTTAGTGACAGTCAAGAGACCCAGTTCTTC
TRBV28	NA	TRBJ2-7	NA	CASSLSRRYRYEQYF	TGTGCCAGCAGTTTATCCAGGAGATATCGCTACGAGCAGTACTTC
TRBV29-1	NA	TRBJ2-2	TRBD2	CSVDRGGNTGELFF	TGCAGCGTTGACCGGGGGGGGAACACCGGGGAGCTGTTTTTT
TRBV7-9	few	TRBJ2-5	NA	CASSTAGETQYF	TGTGCCAGCAGCACCGCCGGGGAGACCCAGTACTTC
TRBV12-3/TRBV12-4	NA	TRBJ2-1	NA	CASRVEGNEQFF	TGTGCCAGCAGAGTGGAGGGTAATGAGCAGTTCTTC
TRBV24-1	few	TRBJ2-5	TRBD1	CATSDRTGKETQYF	TGTGCCACCAGTGACCGGACAGGGAAAGAGACCCAGTACTTC
TRBV9	NA	TRBJ2-7	NA	CASSVDRAGMYF	TGTGCCAGCAGCGTAGATCGGGCAGGCATGTACTTC
TRBV18	NA	TRBJ2-1	NA	CASSTDRFYNEQFF	TGTGCCAGCTCAACAGACCGGTTCTACAATGAGCAGTTCTTC
TRBV4-1	once	TRBJ2-1	NA	CASSQEEVRTLSYNEQFF	TGCGCCAGCAGCCAAGAGGAAGTTCGCACGCTTTCCTACAATGAGCAGTTCTTC
TRBV18	NA	TRBJ2-5	NA	CASSPRVQETQYF	TGTGCCAGCTCACCACGGGTTCAAGAGACCCAGTACTTC
TRBV6-2/TRBV6-3	NA	TRBJ2-3	NA	CASSHTGSTQYF	TGTGCCAGCAGCCATACAGGGAGTACGCAGTATTTT
TRBV6-4	NA	TRBJ2-3	NA	CASSDTAGPPTDTQYF	TGTGCCAGCAGTGATACGGCAGGACCCCCCACAGATACGCAGTATTTT
TRBV27	many	TRBJ2-5	NA	CASSFGQVSQETQYF	TGTGCCAGCAGTTTTGGTCAAGTGAGCCAAGAGACCCAGTACTTC
TRBV7-8	few	TRBJ2-7	TRBD1	CASSLAYDRERYEQYF	TGTGCCAGCAGCTTAGCTTACGACAGGGAGAGATACGAGCAGTACTTC
TRBV5-6	few	TRBJ1-1	NA	CASSPRATGSMNTEAFF	TGTGCCAGCAGCCCCCGGGCCACAGGGTCCATGAACACTGAAGCTTTCTTT
TRBV20-1	NA	TRBJ1-2	NA	CSADDPGGYTF	TGCAGTGCTGACGACCCGGGTGGCTACACCTTC
TRBV6-2/TRBV6-3	few	TRBJ2-7	TRBD2	CASSRPSGGQYF	TGTGCCAGCAGTCGACCCTCGGGAGGACAGTACTTC
TRBV7-2	few	TRBJ1-2	NA	CASSSTQGGYTF	TGTGCCAGCAGCTCTACTCAAGGGGGCTACACCTTC
TRBV2	NA	TRBJ2-4	TRBD1	CASSGDRVAKNIQYF	TGTGCCAGCAGTGGGGACAGAGTAGCCAAAAACATTCAGTACTTC
TRBV25-1	NA	TRBJ1-1	NA	CASRQGITEAFF	TGTGCCAGCAGACAGGGAATCACTGAAGCTTTCTTT
TRBV11-2	NA	TRBJ2-7	TRBD1	CASSPSGTGYEQYF	TGTGCCAGCAGTCCCTCCGGGACAGGTTACGAGCAGTACTTC
TRBV7-2	NA	TRBJ2-5	NA	CTSSPWEGPRETQYF	TGTACCAGCAGCCCCTGGGAAGGACCCCGAGAGACCCAGTACTTC
TRBV6-1	NA	TRBJ2-5	NA	CASSASPARQETQYF	TGTGCCAGCAGCGCCTCGCCAGCCCGTCAAGAGACCCAGTACTTC
TRBV20-1	NA	TRBJ2-3	TRBD1	CSARSQGDTQYF	TGCAGTGCCAGATCACAGGGGGATACGCAGTATTTT
TRBV20-1	NA	TRBJ2-7	TRBD2	CSARDTGLAGISNYEQYF	TGCAGTGCTAGGGATACGGGACTAGCGGGAATAAGTAACTACGAGCAGTACTTC
TRBV5-1	NA	TRBJ2-1	TRBD2	CASSPGPSGAYNEQFF	TGCGCCAGCAGCCCCGGCCCGAGCGGGGCCTACAATGAGCAGTTCTTC